This T cell receptor (beta chain) was identified in a study of cytomegalovirus exposure and HLA in healthy donors. Whole-study results and caveats: Cytomegalovirus status was reportedly diagnosed by the classifier with high sensitivity and specificity. In vitro data verified a few CMV-associated chains as specific for CMV antigens. Later analysis placed DRB1 highest and HLA-C lowest in TCR association rates, which differed by HLA locus.

Trimming pared 5 bases from V and 0 bases from J, leaving 13 bases between. Germline V gives CDR1 SGHAT, CDR2 FQNNGV. The CDR3 is 15 amino acids. The PCR employed 60 Vbeta primers together with 13 Jbeta primers. The assay was immunoSEQ multiplex PCR, and TCRdb's table has in-frame clones only and misses some. The sample gives roughly 98,000 clones, approximately 78% of which show up once; more than 1.4% is in the top ten. About this clone: What it binds is unknown.

The source of this sequence is a man aged 35 to 55 in good health and CMV-seronegative. Sequenced material: PBMCs. The J gene is TRBJ1-1, the V gene TRBV11-2; no clear D gene. The CDR3 DNA sequence: TGTGCCAGCAGCCCTAGCAGTAGTTTGAACACTGAAGCTTTCTTT. It translates to CASSPSSSLNTEAFF.